This is a list of T cell receptor beta chains from one sample in a study of blood T cell repertoires in COVID-19. TCRdb's copy holds only in-frame clones and misses some; the assay was immunoSEQ multiplex PCR. This sample has 200,000 to 300,000 clones, with around 88% found just once. The specimen sequenced was PBMCs or T cells enriched from blood (not recorded which). Every receptor here comes from a woman aged 40 to 50 with acute COVID-19. CDR3s include the opening cysteine and the closing phenylalanine or tryptophan.

TRBV30 | CAWSVRGRGTGELFF
TRBV29-1 | CSVGRGGRYNEQFF
TRBV23-1 | CASSQSVSYRTDTQYF
TRBV5-8 | CAAGRAGARETQYF
TRBV12-2 | CASRLQGRDNQPQHF
TRBV11-2 | CASSPWGDAARPYNEQFF
TRBV4-3 | CASSQEGQGIEKLFF
TRBV7-9 | CASSTRLAGGGYNEQFF
TRBV19 | CASTGQGRYGYTF
TRBV2 | CASARLAGGPVAKNIQYF